Only a few counts were recorded for the clone carrying this T cell receptor (beta chain). No antigen is known for it. Following RNA extraction, reverse transcription yielded cDNA that acted as the sequencing template. Sequenced by immunoSEQ multiplex PCR; TCRdb stores in-frame clones only, minus some. The sample lists 110,000 or so clones; about 60% were seen once. The germline CDR1 and CDR2 sequences are LNHDA and SQIVND (reference sequence). V dropped 9 bases and J dropped 4; count of bases not matched to a gene: 12. The CDR3 contains 15 residues. Peripheral blood, together with lesional scalp punch biopsies, was collected from alopecia areata patients. The data were obtained in a study of CD8+ T cells in alopecia areata. Overall study results and limits: Affected scalp, especially in alopecia totalis/universalis, had a higher clonality than normal scalp did. Unlike in mice, where it was clearer, TCR sharing across patients was less clear, possibly HLA-related.

This TCR came from a human donor with alopecia areata. Sequenced sample: NKG2D-low CD8+ T cells sorted from blood. V gene TRBV19 combines with J gene TRBJ2-1, with 7 bases aligning to TRBD2. The CDR3 protein is CASRWEGLAYNEQFF. CDR3 sequence (DNA): TGTGCCAGCAGATGGGAGGGGCTAGCGTACAATGAGCAGTTCTTC.